The sequence of this T cell receptor beta chain was determined in a study of vaccination and CD4 T cells after COVID-19. This CDR3 has 14 residues. Germline V gene data show CDR1 as LNHNV and CDR2 as YYDKDF (reference sequence). The ends were cut back, 4 bases at V and 7 bases at J, with 11 bases in the middle. Cultured CD4+ T-cell DNA underwent Oncomine TCR Beta short-read sequencing. Scientists extracted genomic DNA from CD4+ T cells grown in culture. MiXCR, applied by TCRdb to the PCR reads, yields one record per CDR3 protein. The data show several thousand distinct CDR3 sequences, approximately 50% seen once. By share, this clonotype counts as medium-sized. What it binds is not known. This sample's treatment: approximately nine-day PBMC culture with coronavirus spike peptide pools or control peptides (ViraFEST assay). Before TCRs were sequenced, ViraFEST expanded antigen-specific T cells with peptide pools.

The specimen sequenced was CD4+ T cells from blood, cultured in vitro. This sequence originates from a human donor who had recovered from COVID-19. This sequence joins TRBV15 and TRBJ1-6; D is uncertain. CDR3 loop: CATSTRTDNSPLHF. CDR3 bases: TGTGCCACCAGCACTAGGACGGACAATTCACCCCTCCACTTT.